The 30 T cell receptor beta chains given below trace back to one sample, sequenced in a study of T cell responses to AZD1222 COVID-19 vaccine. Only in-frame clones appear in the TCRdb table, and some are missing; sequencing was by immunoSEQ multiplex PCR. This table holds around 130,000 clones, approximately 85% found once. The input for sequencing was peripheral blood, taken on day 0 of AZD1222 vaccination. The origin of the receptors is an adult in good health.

The chain's CDR3 is CATSDLRGGDRETQYF. CDR3 nucleotides: TGTGCCACCAGTGATTTAAGAGGGGGCGATCGGGAGACCCAGTACTTC. The chain employs TRBV24-1 and TRBJ2-5, with 7 bases matching TRBD1. The CDR3 extends over 16 amino acids. Per the germline V gene, CDR1 is KGHDR and CDR2 is SFDVKD. J lost 5 bases, V lost 1 base, and 9 bases had no gene match.

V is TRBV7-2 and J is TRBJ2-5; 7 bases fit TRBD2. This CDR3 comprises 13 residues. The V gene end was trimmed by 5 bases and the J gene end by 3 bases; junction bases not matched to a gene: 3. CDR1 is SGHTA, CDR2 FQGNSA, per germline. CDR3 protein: CASSPGTKETQYF. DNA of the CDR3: TGTGCCAGCAGCCCGGGGACTAAAGAGACCCAGTACTTC.

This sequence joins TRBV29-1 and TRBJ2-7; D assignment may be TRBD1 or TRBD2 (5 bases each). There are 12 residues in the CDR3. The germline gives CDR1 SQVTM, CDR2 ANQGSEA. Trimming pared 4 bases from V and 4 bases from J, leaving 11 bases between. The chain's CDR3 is CSVVWGRYEQYF. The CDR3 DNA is TGCAGCGTTGTATGGGGACGGTACGAGCAGTACTTC.

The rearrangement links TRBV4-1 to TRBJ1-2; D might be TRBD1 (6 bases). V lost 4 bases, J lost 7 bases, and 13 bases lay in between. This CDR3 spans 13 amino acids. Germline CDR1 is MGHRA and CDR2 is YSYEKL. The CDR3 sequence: CASSPGQRFGYTF. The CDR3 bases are TGCGCCAGCAGCCCCGGACAGAGATTTGGCTACACCTTC.

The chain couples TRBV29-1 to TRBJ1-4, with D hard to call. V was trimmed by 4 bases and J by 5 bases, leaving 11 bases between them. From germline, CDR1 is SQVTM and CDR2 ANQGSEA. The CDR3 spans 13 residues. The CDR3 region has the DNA TGCAGCGTTGGGAGGAGCGAAAATGAAAAACTGTTTTTT. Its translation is CSVGRSENEKLFF.

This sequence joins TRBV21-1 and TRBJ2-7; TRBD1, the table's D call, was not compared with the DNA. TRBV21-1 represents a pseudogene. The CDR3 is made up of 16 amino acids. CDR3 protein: CASSKARDRENYEQYF. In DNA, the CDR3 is TGTGCCAGCAGCAAAGCGCGAGACAGGGAGAACTACGAGCAGTACTTC.

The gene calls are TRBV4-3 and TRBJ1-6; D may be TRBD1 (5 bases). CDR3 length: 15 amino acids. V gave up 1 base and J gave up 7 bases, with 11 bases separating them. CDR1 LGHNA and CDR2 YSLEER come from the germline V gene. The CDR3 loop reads CASSQGQSENSPLHF. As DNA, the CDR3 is TGCGCCAGCAGCCAAGGACAGAGCGAGAATTCACCCCTCCACTTT.

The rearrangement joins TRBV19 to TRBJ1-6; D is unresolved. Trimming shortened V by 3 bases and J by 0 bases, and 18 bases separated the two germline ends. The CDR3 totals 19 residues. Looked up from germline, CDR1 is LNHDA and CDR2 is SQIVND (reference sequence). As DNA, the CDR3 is TGTGCCAGTAGTATTCTTCGTTTGGGTCTTAGCTCCTATAATTCACCCCTCCACTTT. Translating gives CASSILRLGLSSYNSPLHF.

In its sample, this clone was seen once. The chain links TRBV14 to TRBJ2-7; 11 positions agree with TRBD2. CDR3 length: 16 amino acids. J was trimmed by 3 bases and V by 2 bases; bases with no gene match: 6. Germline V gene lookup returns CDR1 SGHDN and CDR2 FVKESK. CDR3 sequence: CASSQFTSGGDYEQYF. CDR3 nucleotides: TGTGCCAGCAGCCAATTTACTAGCGGGGGAGACTACGAGCAGTACTTC.

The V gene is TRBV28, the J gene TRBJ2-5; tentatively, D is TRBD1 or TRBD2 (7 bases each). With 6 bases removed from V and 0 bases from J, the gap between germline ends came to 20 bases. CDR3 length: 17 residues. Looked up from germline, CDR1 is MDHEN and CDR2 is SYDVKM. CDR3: CASRFRGDRGYQETQYF. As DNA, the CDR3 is TGTGCCAGCAGGTTTCGGGGGGACAGAGGGTACCAAGAGACCCAGTACTTC. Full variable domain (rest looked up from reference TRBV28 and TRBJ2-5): DVKVTQSSRYLVKRTGEKVFLECVQDMDHENMFWYRQDPGLGLRLIYFSYDVKMKEKGDIPEGYSVSREKKERFSLILESASTNQTSMYLCASRFRGDRGYQETQYFGPGTRLLVL.

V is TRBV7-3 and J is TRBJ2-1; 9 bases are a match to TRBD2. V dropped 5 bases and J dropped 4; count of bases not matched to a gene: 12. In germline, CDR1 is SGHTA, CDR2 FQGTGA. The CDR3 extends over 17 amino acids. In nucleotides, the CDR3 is TGTGCCAGCAGCCCCCAGGGGGTAGCGGGAGCTTACAATGAGCAGTTCTTC. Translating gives CASSPQGVAGAYNEQFF.

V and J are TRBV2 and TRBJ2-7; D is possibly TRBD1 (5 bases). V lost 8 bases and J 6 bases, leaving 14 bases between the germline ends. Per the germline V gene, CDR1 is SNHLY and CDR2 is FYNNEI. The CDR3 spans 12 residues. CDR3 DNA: TGTGCCAGCGATCGGGCCAGGGCCGAGCAGTACTTC. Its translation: CASDRARAEQYF.

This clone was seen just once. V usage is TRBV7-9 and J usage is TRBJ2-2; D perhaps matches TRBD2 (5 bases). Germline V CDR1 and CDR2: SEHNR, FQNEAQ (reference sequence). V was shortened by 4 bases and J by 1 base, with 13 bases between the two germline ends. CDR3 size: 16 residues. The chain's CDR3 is CASSSGSGENTGELFF. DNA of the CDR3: TGTGCCAGCAGCTCCGGCAGCGGTGAGAACACCGGGGAGCTGTTTTTT.

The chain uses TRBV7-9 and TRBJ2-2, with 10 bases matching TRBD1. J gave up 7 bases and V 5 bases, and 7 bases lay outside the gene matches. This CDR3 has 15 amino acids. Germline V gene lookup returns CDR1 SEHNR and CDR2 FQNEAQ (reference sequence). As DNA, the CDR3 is TGTGCCAGCAGCCCCCAGACAGGGGGCTACGGGGAGCTGTTTTTT. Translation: CASSPQTGGYGELFF.

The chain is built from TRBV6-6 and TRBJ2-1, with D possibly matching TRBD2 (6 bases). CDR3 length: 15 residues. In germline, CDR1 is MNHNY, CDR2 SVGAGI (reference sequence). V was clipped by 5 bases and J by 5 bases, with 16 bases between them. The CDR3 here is CASSRKTGENNEQFF. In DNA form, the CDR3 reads TGTGCCAGCAGTAGGAAGACGGGGGAGAACAATGAGCAGTTCTTC.

The CDR3 DNA reads as TGTGCCAGCAGCTTAGTCGGGTCGAGGAGTAGCACAGATACGCAGTATTTT. Translating gives CASSLVGSRSSTDTQYF. The chain has TRBV11-2 and TRBJ2-3; D uncertain. Germline lookup yields CDR1 SGHAT and CDR2 FQNNGV. Trimming cost V 1 base and J 0 bases, with 14 bases left between them. The CDR3 is 17 amino acids.

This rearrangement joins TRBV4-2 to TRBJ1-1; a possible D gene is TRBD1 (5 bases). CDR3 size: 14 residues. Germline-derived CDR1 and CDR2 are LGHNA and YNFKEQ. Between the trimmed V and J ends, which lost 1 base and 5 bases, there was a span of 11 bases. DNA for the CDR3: TGTGCCAGCAGCCAAGGGGGGGGAGGAACTGAAGCTTTCTTT. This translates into CASSQGGGGTEAFF.

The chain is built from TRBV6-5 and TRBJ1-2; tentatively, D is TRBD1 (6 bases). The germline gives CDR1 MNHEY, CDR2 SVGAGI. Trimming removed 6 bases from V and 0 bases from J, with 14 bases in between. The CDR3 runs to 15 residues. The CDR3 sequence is CASSPNRVANYGYTF. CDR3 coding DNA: TGTGCCAGCAGCCCGAACAGGGTTGCTAACTATGGCTACACCTTC.

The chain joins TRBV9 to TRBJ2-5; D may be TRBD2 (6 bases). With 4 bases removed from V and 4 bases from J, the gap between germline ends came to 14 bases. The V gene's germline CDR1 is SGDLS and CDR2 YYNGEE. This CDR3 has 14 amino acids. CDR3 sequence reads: CASSPRDGGETQYF. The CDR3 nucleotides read TGTGCCAGCAGCCCTCGGGACGGGGGAGAGACCCAGTACTTC. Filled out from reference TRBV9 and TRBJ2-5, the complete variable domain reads DSGVTQTPKHLITATGQRVTLRCSPRSGDLSVYWYQQSLDQGLQFLIQYYNGEERAKGNILERFSAQQFPDLHSELNLSSLELGDSALYFCASSPRDGGETQYFGPGTRLLVL.

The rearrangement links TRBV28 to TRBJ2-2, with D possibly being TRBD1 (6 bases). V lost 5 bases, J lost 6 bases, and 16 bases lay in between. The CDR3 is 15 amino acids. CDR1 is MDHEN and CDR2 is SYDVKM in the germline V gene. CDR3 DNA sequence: TGTGCCAGCAGTCGTACCCCGACAGGTCCCGGGGAGCTGTTTTTT. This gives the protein CASSRTPTGPGELFF.

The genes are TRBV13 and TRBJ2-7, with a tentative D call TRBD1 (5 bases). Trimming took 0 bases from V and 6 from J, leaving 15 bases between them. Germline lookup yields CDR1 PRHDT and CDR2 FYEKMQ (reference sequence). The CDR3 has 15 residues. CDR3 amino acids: CASSLGWQGPGEQYF. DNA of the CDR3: TGTGCCAGCAGCTTAGGTTGGCAGGGCCCTGGCGAGCAGTACTTC.

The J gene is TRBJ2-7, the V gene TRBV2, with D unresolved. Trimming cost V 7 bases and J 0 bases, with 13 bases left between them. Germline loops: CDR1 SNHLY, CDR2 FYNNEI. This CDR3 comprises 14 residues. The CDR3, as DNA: TGTGCCAGCACGACGAAACTATACTCCTACGAGCAGTACTTC. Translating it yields CASTTKLYSYEQYF.

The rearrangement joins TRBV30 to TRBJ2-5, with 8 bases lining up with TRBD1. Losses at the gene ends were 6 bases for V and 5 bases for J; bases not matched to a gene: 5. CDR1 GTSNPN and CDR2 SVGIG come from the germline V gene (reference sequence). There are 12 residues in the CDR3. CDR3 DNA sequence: TGTGCCTGTGACAGGGGAGCGGAGACCCAGTACTTC. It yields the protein CACDRGAETQYF.

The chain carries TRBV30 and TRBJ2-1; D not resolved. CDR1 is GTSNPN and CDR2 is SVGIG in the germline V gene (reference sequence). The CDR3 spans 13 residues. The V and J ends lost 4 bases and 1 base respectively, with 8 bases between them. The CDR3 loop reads CAWTKGSYNEQFF. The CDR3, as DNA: TGTGCCTGGACGAAGGGTTCCTACAATGAGCAGTTCTTC.

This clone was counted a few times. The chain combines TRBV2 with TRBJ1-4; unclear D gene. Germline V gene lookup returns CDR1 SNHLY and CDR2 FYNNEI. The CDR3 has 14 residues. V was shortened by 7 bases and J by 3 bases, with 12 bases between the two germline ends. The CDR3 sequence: CASNSLASNEKLFF. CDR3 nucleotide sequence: TGTGCCAGCAATTCTCTGGCCTCTAATGAAAAACTGTTTTTT.

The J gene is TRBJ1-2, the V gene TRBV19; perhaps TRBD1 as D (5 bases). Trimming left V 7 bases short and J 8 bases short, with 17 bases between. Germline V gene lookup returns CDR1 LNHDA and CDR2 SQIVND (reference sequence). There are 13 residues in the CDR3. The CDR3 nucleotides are TGTGCCAGTAACTCAGGGTTAATGGGGGGCTACACCTTC. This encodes CASNSGLMGGYTF.

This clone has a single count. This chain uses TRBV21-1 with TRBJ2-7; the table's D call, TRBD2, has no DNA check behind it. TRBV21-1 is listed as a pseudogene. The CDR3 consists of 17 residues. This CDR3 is CASSPLRRARGSYEQYF. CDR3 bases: TGTGCCAGCAGCCCCCTAAGGAGGGCGCGGGGATCCTACGAGCAGTACTTC.

DNA for the CDR3: TGTGCCAGCAGCCCCCCCGACAGGGCGAACTACGAGCAGTACTTC. It is translated as CASSPPDRANYEQYF. The chain combines TRBV7-8 with TRBJ2-7, with TRBD1 matching 7 bases. V was pared by 5 bases and J by 3 bases, with 10 bases of the junction left unmatched. CDR1 is SGHVS and CDR2 is FQNEAQ in the germline V gene. The CDR3 extends over 15 amino acids.

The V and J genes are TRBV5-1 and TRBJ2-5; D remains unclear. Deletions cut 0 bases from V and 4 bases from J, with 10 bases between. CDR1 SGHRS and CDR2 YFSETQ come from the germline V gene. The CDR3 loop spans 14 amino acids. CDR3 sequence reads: CASSLDSTGETQYF. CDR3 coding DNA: TGCGCCAGCAGCTTGGACTCTACCGGAGAGACCCAGTACTTC.

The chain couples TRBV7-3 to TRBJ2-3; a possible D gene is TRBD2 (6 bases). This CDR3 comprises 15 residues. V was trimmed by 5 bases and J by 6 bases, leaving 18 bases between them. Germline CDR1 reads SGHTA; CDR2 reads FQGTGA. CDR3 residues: CASSPHPGVWDTQYF. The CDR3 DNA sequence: TGTGCCAGCAGCCCACATCCGGGAGTTTGGGATACGCAGTATTTT.